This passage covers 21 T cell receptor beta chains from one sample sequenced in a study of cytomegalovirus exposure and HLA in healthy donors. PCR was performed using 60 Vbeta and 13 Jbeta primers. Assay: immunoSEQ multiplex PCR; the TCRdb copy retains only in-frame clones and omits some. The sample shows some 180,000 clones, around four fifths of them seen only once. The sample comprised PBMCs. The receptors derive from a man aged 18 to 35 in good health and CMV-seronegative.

The CDR3 spells CASSHPTDTQYF. CDR3 coding DNA: TGCGCCAGCAGCCATCCCACAGATACGCAGTATTTT. This chain uses TRBV5-1 with TRBJ2-3; the D is unclear. In germline, CDR1 is SGHRS, CDR2 YFSETQ. The CDR3 is 12 amino acids. V was pared by 4 bases and J by 2 bases, with 5 bases between.

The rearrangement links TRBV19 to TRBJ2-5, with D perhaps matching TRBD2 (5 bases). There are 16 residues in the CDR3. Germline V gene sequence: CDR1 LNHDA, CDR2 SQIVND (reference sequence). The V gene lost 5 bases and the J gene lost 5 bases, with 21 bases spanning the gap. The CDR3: CASSPPDRIWEETQYF. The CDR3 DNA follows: TGTGCCAGTAGTCCCCCCGACCGAATTTGGGAGGAGACCCAGTACTTC.

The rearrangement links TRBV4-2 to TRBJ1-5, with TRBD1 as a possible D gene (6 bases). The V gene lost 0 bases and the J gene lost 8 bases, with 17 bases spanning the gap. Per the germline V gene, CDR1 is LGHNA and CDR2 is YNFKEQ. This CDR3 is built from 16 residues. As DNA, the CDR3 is TGTGCCAGCAGCCAAGATTCGGACAGCCGCAGGGAGCCCCAGCATTTT. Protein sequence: CASSQDSDSRREPQHF.

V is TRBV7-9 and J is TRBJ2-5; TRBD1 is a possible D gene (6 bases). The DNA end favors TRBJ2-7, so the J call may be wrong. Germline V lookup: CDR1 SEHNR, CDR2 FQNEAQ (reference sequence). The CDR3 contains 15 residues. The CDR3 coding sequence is TGTGCCAGCAGCTTCACAGAAGGGGGTCGCTACGAGCAGTACTTC. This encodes CASSFTEGGRYEQYF.

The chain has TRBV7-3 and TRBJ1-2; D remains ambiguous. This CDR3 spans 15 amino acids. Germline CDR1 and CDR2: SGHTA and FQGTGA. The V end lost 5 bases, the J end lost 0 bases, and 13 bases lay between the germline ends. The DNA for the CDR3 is TGTGCCAGCAGCCCTTCAGTCTCAGCTAACTATGGCTACACCTTC. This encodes CASSPSVSANYGYTF.

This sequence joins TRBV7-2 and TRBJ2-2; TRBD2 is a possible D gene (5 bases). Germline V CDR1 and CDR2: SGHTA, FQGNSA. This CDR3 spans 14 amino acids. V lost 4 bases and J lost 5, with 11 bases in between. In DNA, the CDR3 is TGTGCCAGCAGCTCCGATACGGGGACCGGGGAGCTGTTTTTT. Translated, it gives CASSSDTGTGELFF.

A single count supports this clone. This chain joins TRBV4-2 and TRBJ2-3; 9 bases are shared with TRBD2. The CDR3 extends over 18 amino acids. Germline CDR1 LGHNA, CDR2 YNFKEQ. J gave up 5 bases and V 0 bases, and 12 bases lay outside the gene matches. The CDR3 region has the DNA TGTGCCAGCAGCCAAGATCAAGGCTCTAGCGGGGTGGGAGATACGCAGTATTTT. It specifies CASSQDQGSSGVGDTQYF.

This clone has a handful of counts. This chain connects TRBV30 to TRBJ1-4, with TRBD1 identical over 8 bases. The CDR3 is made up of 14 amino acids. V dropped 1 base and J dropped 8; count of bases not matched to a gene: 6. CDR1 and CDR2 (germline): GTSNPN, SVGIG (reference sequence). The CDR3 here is CAWSEDRGDEKLFF. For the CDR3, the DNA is TGTGCCTGGAGTGAAGACAGGGGAGACGAAAAACTGTTTTTT.

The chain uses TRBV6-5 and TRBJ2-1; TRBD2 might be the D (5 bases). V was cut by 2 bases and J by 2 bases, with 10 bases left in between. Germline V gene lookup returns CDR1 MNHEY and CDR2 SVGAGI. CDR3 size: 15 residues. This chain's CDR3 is CASSYEGLTYNEQFF. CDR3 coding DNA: TGTGCCAGCAGTTACGAGGGTTTAACCTACAATGAGCAGTTCTTC.

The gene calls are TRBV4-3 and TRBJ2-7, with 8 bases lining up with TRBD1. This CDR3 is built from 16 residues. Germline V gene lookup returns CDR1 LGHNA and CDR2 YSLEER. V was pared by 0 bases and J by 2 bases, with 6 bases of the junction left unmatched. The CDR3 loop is CASSQERQGFTYEQYF. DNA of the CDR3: TGCGCCAGCAGCCAAGAAAGACAGGGGTTTACCTACGAGCAGTACTTC.

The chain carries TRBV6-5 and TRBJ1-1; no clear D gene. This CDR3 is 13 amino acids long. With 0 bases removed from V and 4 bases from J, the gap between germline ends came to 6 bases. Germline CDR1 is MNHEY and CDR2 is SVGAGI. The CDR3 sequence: CASSYSGGTEAFF. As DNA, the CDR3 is TGTGCCAGCAGTTACTCCGGCGGCACTGAAGCTTTCTTT.

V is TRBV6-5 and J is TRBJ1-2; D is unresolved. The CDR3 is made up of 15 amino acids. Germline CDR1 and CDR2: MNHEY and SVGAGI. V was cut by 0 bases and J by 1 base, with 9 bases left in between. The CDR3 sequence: CASSYSGDVNYGYTF. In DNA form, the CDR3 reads TGTGCCAGCAGTTACTCGGGAGACGTTAACTATGGCTACACCTTC.

CDR3 coding DNA: TGTGCCAGCAGCAACCGGGACAGCCTAAAAAACATTCAGTACTTC. As protein: CASSNRDSLKNIQYF. The chain combines TRBV21-1 with TRBJ2-4; TRBD1 is the table's D call and was not checked against the DNA. TRBV21-1 is described as a pseudogene. The length of the CDR3 is 15 residues.

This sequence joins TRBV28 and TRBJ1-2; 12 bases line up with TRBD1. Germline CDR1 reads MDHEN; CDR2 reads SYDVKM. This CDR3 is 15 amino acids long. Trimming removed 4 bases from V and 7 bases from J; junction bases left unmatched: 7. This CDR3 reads CASSSPGQGAFGYTF. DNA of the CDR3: TGTGCCAGCAGTTCCCCGGGACAGGGGGCTTTTGGCTACACCTTC.

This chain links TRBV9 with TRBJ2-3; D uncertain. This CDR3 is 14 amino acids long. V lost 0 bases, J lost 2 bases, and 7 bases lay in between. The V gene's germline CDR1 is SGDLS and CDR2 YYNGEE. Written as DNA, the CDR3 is TGTGCCAGCAGCGTAGACGGGTTCACAGATACGCAGTATTTT. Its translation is CASSVDGFTDTQYF.

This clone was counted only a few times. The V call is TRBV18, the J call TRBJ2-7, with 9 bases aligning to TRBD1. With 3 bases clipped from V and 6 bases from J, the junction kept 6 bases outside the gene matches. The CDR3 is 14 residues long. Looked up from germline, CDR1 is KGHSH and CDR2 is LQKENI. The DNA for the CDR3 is TGTGCCAGCTCACCCCGGACAGGGGTTTTCGAGCAGTACTTC. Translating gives CASSPRTGVFEQYF.

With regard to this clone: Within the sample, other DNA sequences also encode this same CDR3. The CDR3 protein is CAWRAGPYLTQYF. The CDR3 DNA is TGTGCCTGGAGGGCGGGGCCCTATTTGACCCAGTACTTC. The rearrangement links TRBV30 to TRBJ2-5, with TRBD2 as a possible D gene (6 bases). The germline V and J ends were trimmed by 3 bases and 7 bases, with 15 bases remaining between them. The CDR3 sequence is 13 residues long. The germline V gene encodes CDR1 GTSNPN and CDR2 SVGIG (reference sequence).

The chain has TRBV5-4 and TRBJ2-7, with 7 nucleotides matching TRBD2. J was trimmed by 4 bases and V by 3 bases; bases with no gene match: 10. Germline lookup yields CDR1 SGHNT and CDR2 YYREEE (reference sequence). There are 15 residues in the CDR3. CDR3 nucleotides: TGTGCCAGCAGCTCTCTTGGAGCGGGGAGTTACGAGCAGTACTTC. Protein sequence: CASSSLGAGSYEQYF.

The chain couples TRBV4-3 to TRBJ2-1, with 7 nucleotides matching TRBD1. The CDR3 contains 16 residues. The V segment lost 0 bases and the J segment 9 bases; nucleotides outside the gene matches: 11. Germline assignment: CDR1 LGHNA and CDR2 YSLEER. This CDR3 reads CASSQETGAFEGEQFF. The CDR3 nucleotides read TGCGCCAGCAGCCAAGAAACAGGGGCGTTTGAGGGTGAGCAGTTCTTC.

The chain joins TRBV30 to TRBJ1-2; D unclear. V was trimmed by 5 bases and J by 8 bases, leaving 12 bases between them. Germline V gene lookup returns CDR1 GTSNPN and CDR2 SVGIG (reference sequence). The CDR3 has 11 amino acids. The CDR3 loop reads CAWDEGRGYTF. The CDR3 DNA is TGTGCCTGGGACGAGGGAAGAGGCTACACCTTC. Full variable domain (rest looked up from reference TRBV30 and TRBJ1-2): SQTIHQWPATLVQPVGSPLSLECTVEGTSNPNLYWYRQAAGRGLQLLFYSVGIGQISSEVPQNLSASRPQDRQFILSSKKLLLSDSGFYLCAWDEGRGYTFGSGTRLTVV.

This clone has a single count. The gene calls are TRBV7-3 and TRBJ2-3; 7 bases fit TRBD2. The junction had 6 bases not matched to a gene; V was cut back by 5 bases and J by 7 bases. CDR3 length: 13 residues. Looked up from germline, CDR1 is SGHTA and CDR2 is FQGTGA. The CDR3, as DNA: TGTGCCAGCAGCCACTGGCGGGGGAATACGCAGTATTTT. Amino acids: CASSHWRGNTQYF.